The source of this T cell receptor beta chain is a study of CXCR3-negative and CXCR3-positive naive CD8 T cells. Study-level findings and limits: Both naive subsets showed comparably high diversity, and memory CD8+ cells showed much lower diversity. With surface CD5 comparable between naive subsets, TCR strength was estimated using properties derived from the TRB CDR3. Researchers reported similar TRBV-TRBJ usage in naive CXCR3-negative and CXCR3-positive cells, though memory differed. The study found more hydrophobic TRB CDR3s in CXCR3-positive naive cells than in CXCR3-negative naive cells.

The libraries of TRB cDNA were constructed through 5' RACE using UMI labels. No DNA is given; TCRdb re-called the 5' RACE reads and lists each CDR3 protein once. Its listing shows 150,000 or so distinct CDR3 sequences. This CDR3 contains 13 residues. The germline gives CDR1 SQVTM, CDR2 ANQGSEA. Note on this clonotype: What it binds is unknown.

Naive CD8+ T cells carried a CD45RO-CCR7+CD27+CD95- phenotype. The TCR originated in a human donor in good health. Some clones in this sample may be carry-over from other donors' samples. The rearrangement links TRBV29-1 to TRBJ2-2; absent DNA, TCRdb's TRBD2 call cannot be checked. Sequenced sample: naive CXCR3+ CD8+ T cells from blood. The subset was: CD45RO-CCR7+CD27+CD95- naive CD8+ T cells expressing CXCR3 (TNR3+). CDR3 region: CSALAANTGELFF.